The clone carrying this T cell receptor (beta chain) was found a few times. The data are from a study of blood T cell repertoires in COVID-19. J gave up 4 bases and V 4 bases, and 4 bases lay outside the gene matches. This CDR3 contains 14 residues. Germline-derived CDR1 and CDR2 are LNHDA and SQIVND (reference sequence). TCRdb keeps only in-frame clones here, not all; method: immunoSEQ multiplex PCR. Among 35,000 to 45,000 clones listed, 85% to 90% were seen once. Specimen: peripheral blood. The genes are TRBV19 and TRBJ2-3; 8 positions match TRBD2. This sequence was found in a man between 60 and 70 years old with acute or convalescent COVID-19. CDR3 loop: CASSTGGVADTQYF. The DNA for the CDR3 is TGTGCCAGTAGTACCGGGGGGGTAGCAGATACGCAGTATTTT.